The 25 T cell receptor beta chains below were found in one sample sequenced in a study of T cells in Graves' hyperthyroidism and ophthalmopathy. The source material, RNA transcripts, was used to amplify TCR beta CDR3 regions. The HTBI primer set drove a first-round RT-PCR of the TCR CDR3. TCRdb itself ran the multiplex PCR reads through MiXCR, one entry per CDR3 protein. Here the sample spans approximately 400,000 distinct CDR3 sequences, 11% to 15% being singletons. Input material: blood. Every receptor here comes from a man aged 50-59 years with Graves' ophthalmopathy.

The chain employs TRBV6-1 and TRBJ1-5; TRBD1 matches at 12 bases. The CDR3 spans 18 residues. In germline, CDR1 is MNHNS, CDR2 SASEGT. Unmatched junction bases numbered 11, after V lost 6 bases and J lost 2 bases. For the CDR3, the DNA is TGTGCCAGCAGCTCCGGGACAGGGGGCTTAATGGGCAATCAGCCCCAGCATTTT. It yields the protein CASSSGTGGLMGNQPQHF.

The rearrangement links TRBV12-5 to TRBJ2-2, with D hard to call. Germline loops: CDR1 LGHNT, CDR2 FRNRAP. V was cut by 3 bases and J by 3 bases, with 14 bases left in between. This CDR3 comprises 16 residues. This CDR3 reads CASGFHLPRDTGELFF. CDR3 nucleotides: TGTGCTAGTGGTTTCCATCTTCCCCGGGACACCGGGGAGCTGTTTTTT.

This clonotype was seen at least ten times. The rearrangement links TRBV15 to TRBJ2-1; 11 nucleotides line up with TRBD2. Germline-derived CDR1 and CDR2 are LNHNV and YYDKDF (reference sequence). The CDR3 contains 19 residues. The V segment lost 2 bases and the J segment 6 bases; nucleotides outside the gene matches: 15. The CDR3 DNA sequence: TGTGCCACCAGCAGATCGCCTGGGACTAGCGGAGAAAGGGGCAATGAGCAGTTCTTC. Its translation is CATSRSPGTSGERGNEQFF.

This clonotype has ten or more counts. J is TRBJ1-2 and V is TRBV10-3; no clear D. Germline V gene data show CDR1 as ENHRY and CDR2 as SYGVKD. V shed 3 bases and J shed 2 bases, with 4 bases lying between them. This CDR3 has 12 residues. The chain's CDR3 is CAISDRNYGYTF. The CDR3 bases are TGTGCCATCAGTGACAGAAACTATGGCTACACCTTC.

The chain employs TRBV28 and TRBJ2-7; 8 bases line up with TRBD1. Germline CDR1 reads MDHEN; CDR2 reads SYDVKM. J lost 2 bases, V lost 5 bases, and 5 bases had no gene match. The CDR3 has 14 amino acids. The CDR3 sequence: CASSDPGQAYEQYF. In DNA, the CDR3 is TGTGCCAGCAGTGACCCGGGACAGGCCTACGAGCAGTACTTC.

This clonotype was seen a handful of times. The chain carries TRBV6-1 and TRBJ1-2; 7 bases align to TRBD1. J was trimmed by 4 bases and V by 6 bases; bases with no gene match: 11. Germline CDR1 MNHNS, CDR2 SASEGT. This CDR3 is built from 15 residues. The CDR3 sequence is CASSPGAGGSYGYTF. Written as DNA, the CDR3 is TGTGCCAGCAGCCCGGGGGCAGGGGGAAGCTATGGCTACACCTTC.

This sequence joins TRBV19 and TRBJ2-7; 14 positions match TRBD2. Germline-derived CDR1 and CDR2 are LNHDA and SQIVND (reference sequence). The junction had 9 bases not matched to a gene; V was cut back by 3 bases and J by 2 bases. This CDR3 has 18 residues. CDR3 sequence (DNA): TGTGCCAGTAGTATCGGACTAGCGGGAGGTTTAAGGGCCTACGAGCAGTACTTC. Translating it yields CASSIGLAGGLRAYEQYF. The full variable domain, its missing parts supplied by reference TRBV19 and TRBJ2-7, is DGGITQSPKYLFRKEGQNVTLSCEQNLNHDAMYWYRQDPGQGLRLIYYSQIVNDFQKGDIAEGYSVSREKKESFPLTVTSAQKNPTAFYLCASSIGLAGGLRAYEQYFGPGTRLTVT.

There are a few counts of this clonotype. This chain uses TRBV5-1 with TRBJ2-5; D may match TRBD1 or TRBD2 (5 bases each). V gave up 4 bases and J gave up 2 bases, with 18 bases separating them. CDR1 is SGHRS and CDR2 is YFSETQ in the germline V gene. There are 16 residues in the CDR3. The chain's CDR3 is CASSPRGVPGQETQYF. The CDR3 bases are TGCGCCAGCAGCCCGCGAGGGGTCCCGGGGCAAGAGACCCAGTACTTC. Together with reference TRBV5-1 and TRBJ2-5, the CDR3 gives the full variable domain: KAGVTQTPRYLIKTRGQQVTLSCSPISGHRSVSWYQQTPGQGLQFLFEYFSETQRNKGNFPGRFSGRQFSNSRSEMNVSTLELGDSALYLCASSPRGVPGQETQYFGPGTRLLVL.

The chain is built from TRBV10-3 and TRBJ1-3; 8 bases map to TRBD1. Germline CDR1 ENHRY, CDR2 SYGVKD. V lost 6 bases to trimming and J lost 0 bases; unmatched junction nucleotides: 4. This CDR3 spans 15 amino acids. CDR3 bases: TGTGCCATCAGAGAGACAGGGGACTCTGGAAACACCATATATTTT. Translated, it gives CAIRETGDSGNTIYF.

This clonotype turned up a few times. A much larger clone is a single base away; this may be a read error. J is TRBJ2-7 and V is TRBV20-1; D might be TRBD1 (6 bases). The CDR3 length is 13 residues. CDR1 is DFQATT, CDR2 SNEGSKA, per germline (reference sequence). The CDR3 sequence is CGGSTGRVYEQYF. In nucleotides, the CDR3 is TGCGGTGGCAGCACAGGGAGAGTCTACGAGCAGTACTTC.

This clonotype was recorded at least ten times. V gene TRBV10-3 combines with J gene TRBJ2-1; no clear D gene. This CDR3 region has 13 residues. The V gene's germline CDR1 is ENHRY and CDR2 SYGVKD. Trimming took 11 bases from V and 5 from J, leaving 16 bases between them. The DNA of the CDR3 is TGTGCCTCGACTCCAGGAACAGACAATGAGCAGTTCTTC. Translating it yields CASTPGTDNEQFF.

The chain links TRBV10-3 to TRBJ2-7; a possible D gene is TRBD1 (5 bases). V lost 3 bases and J 5 bases, leaving 17 bases between the germline ends. CDR3 length: 15 amino acids. Germline assignment: CDR1 ENHRY and CDR2 SYGVKD. CDR3 sequence reads: CAISDLGQGLHEQYF. The DNA for the CDR3 is TGTGCCATCAGTGACTTAGGGCAGGGCCTTCACGAGCAGTACTTC.

This clonotype occurred many times. This rearrangement joins TRBV7-2 to TRBJ2-1; the match to TRBD2 covers 10 bases. Germline V lookup: CDR1 SGHTA, CDR2 FQGNSA. The CDR3 has 17 amino acids. V dropped 3 bases and J dropped 2; count of bases not matched to a gene: 7. CDR3 sequence (DNA): TGTGCCAGCAGCTTCCGGAACCTAGCGGGAGCCTACAATGAGCAGTTCTTC. This gives the protein CASSFRNLAGAYNEQFF.

The chain combines TRBV7-6 with TRBJ2-7, with 8 nucleotides matching TRBD2. This CDR3 is built from 12 residues. J lost 8 bases, V lost 5 bases, and 5 bases had no gene match. In germline, CDR1 is SGHVS, CDR2 FNYEAQ. The CDR3 DNA reads as TGTGCCAGCAGCCTCGGGGGGGGGCAGCAGTACTTC. Protein sequence: CASSLGGGQQYF.

The rearrangement joins TRBV6-1 to TRBJ1-5; D remains unclear. Germline CDR1 is MNHNS and CDR2 is SASEGT. The CDR3 covers 16 residues. The V gene lost 4 bases and the J gene lost 0 bases, with 13 bases spanning the gap. The DNA for the CDR3 is TGTGCCAGCAGTGGACGACAAGTTTATAGCAATCAGCCCCAGCATTTT. Its translation: CASSGRQVYSNQPQHF.

This clonotype appeared many times. J is TRBJ2-5 and V is TRBV7-9, with D maybe TRBD2 (5 bases). The CDR3 loop spans 15 amino acids. Trimming took 4 bases from V and 5 from J, leaving 17 bases between them. The V gene's germline CDR1 is SEHNR and CDR2 FQNEAQ (reference sequence). The CDR3 DNA reads TGTGCCAGCAGCTCAAGGACTCACGGTGGGGAGACCCAGTACTTC. This translates into CASSSRTHGGETQYF.

The V gene is TRBV5-1, the J gene TRBJ2-3; D uncertain. The CDR3 length is 13 residues. Trimming removed 3 bases at V and 6 bases at J, with 11 bases between. From germline, CDR1 is SGHRS and CDR2 YFSETQ. The CDR3 bases are TGCGCCAGCAGCTCAGAAGCTTATGATACGCAGTATTTT. Its translation: CASSSEAYDTQYF.

The gene calls are TRBV5-8 and TRBJ1-3; D might be TRBD1 (6 bases). Trimming shortened V by 0 bases and J by 6 bases, and 13 bases separated the two germline ends. The germline V gene encodes CDR1 SGHTS and CDR2 YDEGEE. The CDR3 totals 15 residues. DNA of the CDR3: TGTGCCAGCAGCTTGGCCGGCAGGGGAGAAAACACCATATATTTT. Its protein product is CASSLAGRGENTIYF.

Many counts were recorded for this clonotype. This chain uses TRBV27 with TRBJ2-3; perhaps TRBD2 as D (5 bases). Germline V lookup: CDR1 MNHEY, CDR2 SMNVEV (reference sequence). The V end lost 2 bases, the J end lost 6 bases, and 9 bases lay between the germline ends. This CDR3 spans 13 amino acids. CDR3 bases: TGTGCCAGCAGTTTAGAGGGTATTGATACGCAGTATTTT. Encoded protein: CASSLEGIDTQYF.

This clonotype has at least ten counts. The J gene is TRBJ2-3, the V gene TRBV7-3; D gene uncertain. This CDR3 comprises 15 residues. The V end was cut by 2 bases, the J end by 1 base, with 10 bases between. The V gene's germline CDR1 is SGHTA and CDR2 FQGTGA. Written as DNA, the CDR3 is TGTGCCAGCAGCTTAGGAATCAAGGGCACAGATACGCAGTATTTT. It translates to CASSLGIKGTDTQYF.

This clonotype showed up many times. V gene TRBV3-1 combines with J gene TRBJ1-5; the D is unclear. Germline V gives CDR1 LGHDT, CDR2 YNNKEL (reference sequence). V was clipped by 0 bases and J by 7 bases, with 13 bases between them. The CDR3 has 15 amino acids. The DNA for the CDR3 is TGTGCCAGCAGCCAAGATGTGTTGGTCGGGCAGCCCCAGCATTTT. Translated, it gives CASSQDVLVGQPQHF.

This clonotype was found many times. The chain recombines TRBV15 with TRBJ2-1; D gene unclear. This CDR3 comprises 13 residues. Deletions cut 0 bases from V and 9 bases from J, with 9 bases between. CDR1 and CDR2 from the germline V gene are LNHNV and YYDKDF (reference sequence). CDR3 DNA sequence: TGTGCCACCAGCAGAGATTACTCAGCTGAGCAGTTCTTC. This translates into CATSRDYSAEQFF. Based on the CDR3 plus reference TRBV15 and TRBJ2-1, the full variable domain is DAMVIQNPRYQVTQFGKPVTLSCSQTLNHNVMYWYQQKSSQAPKLLFHYYDKDFNNEADTPDNFQSRRPNTSFCFLDIRSPGLGDTAMYLCATSRDYSAEQFFGPGTRLTVL.

This clonotype has ten or more counts. The rearrangement uses TRBV6-1 and TRBJ2-1; TRBD2 matches 11 bases. This CDR3 contains 12 residues. The V gene's germline CDR1 is MNHNS and CDR2 SASEGT. Losses at the gene ends were 5 bases for V and 15 bases for J; bases not matched to a gene: 6. This CDR3 reads CASSYSGGEWFF. The CDR3 DNA is TGTGCCAGCAGTTATAGCGGGGGGGAGTGGTTCTTC.

This clonotype has only a few counts. This sequence joins TRBV18 and TRBJ2-6; no firm D call. Trimming left V 2 bases short and J 0 bases short, with 8 bases between. The CDR3 has 16 amino acids. Germline assignment: CDR1 KGHSH and CDR2 LQKENI. CDR3 nucleotides: TGTGCCAGCTCACCAAACCTCTTCTCTGGGGCCAACGTCCTGACTTTC. This codes for CASSPNLFSGANVLTF.

The chain employs TRBV20-1 and TRBJ2-2, with 9 bases lining up with TRBD2. Germline V CDR1 and CDR2: DFQATT, SNEGSKA (reference sequence). CDR3 size: 15 residues. Trimming at V came to 5 bases and at J to 5 bases, leaving 9 bases not matched to a gene. The CDR3 loop is CSAGISGRETGELFF. CDR3 in DNA: TGCAGTGCTGGCATTAGCGGGAGAGAAACCGGGGAGCTGTTTTTT.